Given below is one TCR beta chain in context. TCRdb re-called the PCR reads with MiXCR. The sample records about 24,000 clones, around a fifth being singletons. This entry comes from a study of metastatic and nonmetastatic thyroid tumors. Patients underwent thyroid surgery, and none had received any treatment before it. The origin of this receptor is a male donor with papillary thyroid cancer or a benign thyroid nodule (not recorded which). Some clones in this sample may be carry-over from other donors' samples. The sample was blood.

CDR3 nucleotides: TGTGCCAGCTGGGACCCCAGACAGGGCCTTTATGGCTACACCTTC. It translates to CASWDPRQGLYGYTF. The J gene is TRBJ1-2, the V gene TRBV2; 7 bases align to TRBD1. The V and J ends lost 8 bases and 5 bases, in that order; junction bases with no gene match: 14. This CDR3 has 15 residues. In germline, CDR1 is SNHLY, CDR2 FYNNEI.